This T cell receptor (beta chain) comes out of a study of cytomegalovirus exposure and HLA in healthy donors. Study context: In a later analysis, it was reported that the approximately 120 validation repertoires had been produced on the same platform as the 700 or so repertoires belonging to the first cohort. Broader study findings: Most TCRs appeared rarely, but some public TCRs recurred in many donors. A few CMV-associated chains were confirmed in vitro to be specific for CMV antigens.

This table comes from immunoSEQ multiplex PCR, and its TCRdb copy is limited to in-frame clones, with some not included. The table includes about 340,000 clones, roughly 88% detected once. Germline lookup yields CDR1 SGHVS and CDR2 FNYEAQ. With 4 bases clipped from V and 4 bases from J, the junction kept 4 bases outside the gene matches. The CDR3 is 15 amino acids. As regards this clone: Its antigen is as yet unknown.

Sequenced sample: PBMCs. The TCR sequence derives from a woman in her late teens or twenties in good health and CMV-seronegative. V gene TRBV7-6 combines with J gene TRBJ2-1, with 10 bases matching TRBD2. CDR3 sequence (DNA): TGTGCCAGCAGCTCCCCTAGCGGGAGTTACAATGAGCAGTTCTTC. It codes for CASSSPSGSYNEQFF.